The source of this T cell receptor beta chain is a study of CD8+CD57+ T cells in acquired aplastic anemia. Profiling of TCR beta VDJ combinations and CDR3 sequences used genomic DNA as template. TCRdb passed the reads through MiXCR, listing each CDR3 protein once. The sample carries more than 150,000 distinct CDR3 sequences, 35% to 50% recorded once. This clonotype was seen at least ten times. The antigen remains unidentified. Study-level findings and limits: Found in both controls and patients were twenty-nine CD8+ CDR3 sequences.

This CDR3 region has 12 residues. V dropped 7 bases and J dropped 5 bases, with 12 bases sitting between them. The sequenced material came from sorted CD4+, CD8+, or CD8+CD57+ T cells (not recorded which) from PBMCs. This chain connects TRBV12-3 or TRBV12-4 to TRBJ2-7; no definite D call. This clonotype was obtained from a human donor in good health. CDR3: CASNLPGHEQYF. CDR3 in DNA: TGTGCCAGCAACCTCCCTGGGCACGAGCAGTACTTC.